The rows below give T cell receptor beta chains drawn from one sample of a study of cytomegalovirus exposure and HLA in healthy donors. Data came from immunoSEQ multiplex PCR; TCRdb stores just in-frame clones and leaves some out. The table lists some 130,000 clones, 75% to 90% of them singletons, with 5.5% to 7% in the top ten. Sample: PBMCs. The receptors were gathered from a woman between 35 and 50 years old in good health and CMV-seropositive. The CDR3 runs from the conserved cysteine through the conserved F or W. The D gene is left open where the match is weak. Clone size is shown for a subset of rows, as once, few, many or a class of expanded clone.

j_call,d_call,clone_size,v_call,cdr3_nt,cdr3_aa
TRBJ2-5,TRBD2,-,TRBV7-9,TGTGCCAGCAGCTCGAATCTACTAGCGACCTACTTC,CASSSNLLATYF
TRBJ1-2,TRBD1,-,TRBV5-1,TGCGCCAGCAGCACGGGACAGGGGGCTGGCTATGGCTACACCTTC,CASSTGQGAGYGYTF
TRBJ2-7,-,many,TRBV11-2,TGTGCCAGCAGCTTAAGTTCTGGGCACGGCTACGAGCAGTACTTC,CASSLSSGHGYEQYF
TRBJ1-3,-,-,TRBV7-2,TGTGCCAGCACCTCGGGGACAGGAAACACCATATATTTT,CASTSGTGNTIYF
TRBJ2-1,TRBD1,once,TRBV13,TGTGCCAGCAGCTCTCTGGGGACAGTTCCAAATGAGCAGTTCTTC,CASSSLGTVPNEQFF
TRBJ1-4,TRBD1,-,TRBV19,TGTGCCAGTACCTCCCCCCGGACAGGGGGGAATGAAAAACTGTTTTTT,CASTSPRTGGNEKLFF
TRBJ1-1,TRBD1,-,TRBV7-2,TGTGCCAGCAGCTACACACCAGGGGGAGACGCTTTCTTT,CASSYTPGGDAFF
TRBJ1-5,TRBD1,-,TRBV7-8,TGTGCCAGCAGCGCATCACAGGGGGAAGGGAATCAGCCCCAGCATTTT,CASSASQGEGNQPQHF
TRBJ2-7,-,-,TRBV30,TGTGCCTGGAGTGTAGGCGGCAGTTCCTACGAGCAGTACTTC,CAWSVGGSSYEQYF
TRBJ1-2,TRBD1,few,TRBV18,TGTGCCAGCTCACCAAAGGGCCAGGGGGGATTTGGCTACACCTTC,CASSPKGQGGFGYTF
TRBJ1-1,-,-,TRBV25-1,TGTGCCAGCAGCGGCGGGGTTGAAGCTTTCTTT,CASSGGVEAFF
TRBJ2-2,-,-,TRBV7-3,TGTGCCAGCAGCTTCACAGGGACAAACACCGGGGAGCTGTTTTTT,CASSFTGTNTGELFF
TRBJ1-6,-,-,TRBV4-1,TGCGCCAGCAGCCAACGGACACTGCCAAGCTCCTATAATTCACCCCTCCACTTT,CASSQRTLPSSYNSPLHF
TRBJ1-2,-,-,TRBV2,TGTGCCAGCAACATAGGGGCCTATGGCTACACCTTC,CASNIGAYGYTF
TRBJ2-1,TRBD2,-,TRBV9,TGTGCCAGCAGCGTATTAGCGGGAGCTAATGAGCAGTTCTTC,CASSVLAGANEQFF
TRBJ1-1,-,-,TRBV30,TGTGCCTGGAGGGGGGGGAACACTGAAGCTTTCTTT,CAWRGGNTEAFF
TRBJ2-7,TRBD1,once,TRBV5-1,TGCGCCAGCAGCGAATCGACAGGGGCCTACGAGCAGTACTTC,CASSESTGAYEQYF
TRBJ2-7,-,-,TRBV29-1,TGCAGCGTTGAAGATCTCAGCGAGCAGTACTTC,CSVEDLSEQYF
TRBJ1-4,-,-,TRBV27,TGTGCCAGCAGTTCCCTCAAATTTCAGGGAGGCTATAATGAAAAACTGTTTTTT,CASSSLKFQGGYNEKLFF
TRBJ2-7,-,-,TRBV5-1,TGCGCCAGCAGCCCGGAAGGGCGGCAGGGGCTCTACGAGCAGTACTTC,CASSPEGRQGLYEQYF
TRBJ1-1,TRBD1,-,TRBV7-8,TGTGCCAGCAGCTTTTCGGCAGGGGGAAACACTGAAGCTTTCTTT,CASSFSAGGNTEAFF
TRBJ2-1,TRBD2,-,TRBV18,TGTGCCAGCTCACTGGGACTAGCGGACCTGCAGTTCTTC,CASSLGLADLQFF
TRBJ2-3,-,few,TRBV5-4,TGTGCCAGCAGCCCACTGTCGTTTAGAGCGGGCACAGATACGCAGTATTTT,CASSPLSFRAGTDTQYF
TRBJ2-7,-,-,TRBV6-1,TGTGCCAGCAGCGAGCGGGTGGAGGGCTCCTACGAGCAGTACTTC,CASSERVEGSYEQYF
TRBJ1-1,-,-,TRBV5-1,TGCGCCAGCAGCGTGACAGGATTGAACACTGAAGCTTTCTTT,CASSVTGLNTEAFF
TRBJ2-7,-,-,TRBV7-6,TGTGCCAGCAGCTCAGGCACCTTAGGGAGCTACGAGCAGTACTTC,CASSSGTLGSYEQYF
TRBJ2-2,-,few,TRBV5-1,TGCGCCAGCAGCTGGGGGGTCGCCGGGGAGCTGTTTTTT,CASSWGVAGELFF
TRBJ2-3,-,-,TRBV9,TGTGCCAGCAGCGGTGAGGGTACGCAGTATTTT,CASSGEGTQYF
TRBJ1-1,-,-,TRBV19,TGTGCCAGTAGTATAGTTGGGGGGTGGGCCACTGAAGCTTTCTTT,CASSIVGGWATEAFF
TRBJ2-3,-,-,TRBV7-3,TGTGCCAGCAGCTCTCCACAGTCAGATACGCAGTATTTT,CASSSPQSDTQYF
TRBJ1-5,-,-,TRBV5-6,TGTGCCAGCAGCTTGACAGGTGGTCAGCCCCAGCATTTT,CASSLTGGQPQHF
TRBJ1-1,-,once,TRBV5-1,TGCGCCAGCAGCCTCCTGGGGGGGATGAACACTGAAGCTTTCTTT,CASSLLGGMNTEAFF
TRBJ2-1,-,-,TRBV18,TGTGCCAGCTCACCACCGGGGGGAGCTGATATCAATGAGCAGTTCTTC,CASSPPGGADINEQFF
TRBJ1-2,TRBD1,-,TRBV9,TGTGCCAGCAGCGTAGGTTTAGGGGGCCAGGATGGCTACACCTTC,CASSVGLGGQDGYTF
TRBJ1-6,-,-,TRBV7-8,TGTGCCAGCAGCTTAAGGGAGGCCGGAACCCTCCACTTT,CASSLREAGTLHF
TRBJ2-2,TRBD2,-,TRBV5-1,TGCGCCAGCAGCTCAAGACTAGCGGGAGATTCCGGGGAGCTGTTTTTT,CASSSRLAGDSGELFF
TRBJ2-1,-,-,TRBV7-2,TGTGCCAGCAGCTTTGAAACTAGGGCGGGCGGTGAGCAGTTCTTC,CASSFETRAGGEQFF
TRBJ1-2,-,-,TRBV6-5,TGTGCCAGCAGCCCCCCGGGGGGAGGCGGCTACACCTTC,CASSPPGGGGYTF
TRBJ1-1,-,-,TRBV5-1,TGCGCCAGCAGCTACGACGGCGGGGAAGCTTTCTTT,CASSYDGGEAFF
TRBJ1-4,-,-,TRBV11-3,TGTGCCAGCAGCTTAGTAGCGGGGGCGACAACTAATGAAAAACTGTTTTTT,CASSLVAGATTNEKLFF
TRBJ2-7,TRBD1,-,TRBV6-5,TGTGCCAGCAGCGCACAGGGGGCGCAGGTCTACGAGCAGTACTTC,CASSAQGAQVYEQYF
TRBJ1-1,-,-,TRBV11-2,TGTGCCAGCAGCCTCGATACAGGATTTGAAGCTTTCTTT,CASSLDTGFEAFF
TRBJ2-7,-,-,TRBV4-1,TGCGCCAGCAGCCAACACGGTTCCGAGCAGTACTTC,CASSQHGSEQYF
TRBJ2-7,-,-,TRBV2,TGTGCCAGCAGGGGGACATGGGGCCCATCCTACGAGCAGTACTTC,CASRGTWGPSYEQYF
TRBJ2-7,-,few,TRBV5-4,TGTGCCAGCAGTCAGTTAGACGCAGGTCTACGTGGATTGGAGCAGTACTTC,CASSQLDAGLRGLEQYF
TRBJ2-7,TRBD2,-,TRBV11-2,TGTGCCAGCAGCCGCCCGACTAGCGGGGGGTACGAGCAGTACTTC,CASSRPTSGGYEQYF
TRBJ2-1,-,-,TRBV5-1,TGCGCCAGCAGCGATTATAGCTCCTACAATGAGCAGTTCTTC,CASSDYSSYNEQFF
TRBJ1-3,-,few,TRBV28,TGTGCCAGCAACCGGGAGGGGAGGCCTGGAAACACCATATATTTT,CASNREGRPGNTIYF
TRBJ1-5,-,-,TRBV18,TGTGCCAGCTCCCAATCCGGAAATAGAGGTGGGCAGCCCCAGCATTTT,CASSQSGNRGGQPQHF
TRBJ2-2,TRBD2,-,TRBV4-2,TGTGCCAGCAGCCCCCTGGGGTCTAGCGGGTACACCGGGGAGCTGTTTTTT,CASSPLGSSGYTGELFF
TRBJ2-7,-,-,TRBV28,TGTGCCAGCAGGCCGGGTGGCACAATTTACGAGCAGTACTTC,CASRPGGTIYEQYF
TRBJ1-1,-,once,TRBV28,TGTGCCAGCAGTTTTGCGGGGGCGCGCACTGAAGCTTTCTTT,CASSFAGARTEAFF
TRBJ2-5,-,few,TRBV21-1,TGTGCCAGCAGCCTAAGATGTAGCGGGAGAAAAGAGACCCAGTACTTC,CASSLRCSGRKETQYF